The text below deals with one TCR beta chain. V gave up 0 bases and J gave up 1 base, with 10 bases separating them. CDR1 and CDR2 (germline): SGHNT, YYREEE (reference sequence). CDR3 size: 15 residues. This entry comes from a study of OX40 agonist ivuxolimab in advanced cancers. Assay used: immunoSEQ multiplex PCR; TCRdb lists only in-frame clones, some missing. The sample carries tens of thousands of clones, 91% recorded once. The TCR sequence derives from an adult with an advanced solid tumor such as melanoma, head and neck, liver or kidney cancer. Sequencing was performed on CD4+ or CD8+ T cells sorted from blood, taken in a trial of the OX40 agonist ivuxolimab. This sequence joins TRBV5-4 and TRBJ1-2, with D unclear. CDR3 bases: TGTGCCAGCAGCTTGGACACGCTTATTAACTATGGCTACACCTTC. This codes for CASSLDTLINYGYTF.